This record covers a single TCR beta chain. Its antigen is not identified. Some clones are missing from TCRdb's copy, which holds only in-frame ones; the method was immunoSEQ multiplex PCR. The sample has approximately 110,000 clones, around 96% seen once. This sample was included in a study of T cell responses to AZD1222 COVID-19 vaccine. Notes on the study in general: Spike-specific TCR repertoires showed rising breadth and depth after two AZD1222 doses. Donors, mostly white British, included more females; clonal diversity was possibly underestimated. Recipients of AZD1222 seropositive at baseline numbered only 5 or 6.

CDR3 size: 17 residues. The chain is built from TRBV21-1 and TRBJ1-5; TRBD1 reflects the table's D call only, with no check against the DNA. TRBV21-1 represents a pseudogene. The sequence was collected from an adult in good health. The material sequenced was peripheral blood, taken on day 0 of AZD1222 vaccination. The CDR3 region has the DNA TGTGCCAGCAGCAAGACACAGGGGGGGTATAGCAATCAGCCCCAGCATTTT. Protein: CASSKTQGGYSNQPQHF.